This is a list of T cell receptor beta chains from one sample in a study of blood T cell repertoires in COVID-19. Sequencing used immunoSEQ multiplex PCR; TCRdb keeps in-frame clones, though not all of them. The sample contains 100,000 to 150,000 clones, about 91% of which appear only once. Sequenced sample: peripheral blood. All receptors come from a man over 45 with acute or convalescent COVID-19. Both conserved end residues are part of each CDR3. The D gene is left open where the match is weak. Expanded clones get a size class; other rows say once, few or many, or leave the size out.

clone_size	v_call	d_call	j_call	cdr3_aa	cdr3_nt
-	TRBV2	TRBD1	TRBJ1-6	CASMGQEASPLHF	TGTGCCAGCATGGGACAGGAGGCTTCACCCCTCCACTTT
-	TRBV19	TRBD2	TRBJ2-1	CASSASGASYNEQFF	TGTGCCAGTAGCGCTAGCGGGGCTTCCTACAATGAGCAGTTCTTC
once	TRBV5-8	-	TRBJ1-1	CASSSDPQGENTEAFF	TGTGCCAGCAGCTCGGACCCACAGGGAGAAAACACTGAAGCTTTCTTT
-	TRBV5-4	-	TRBJ2-2	CASSLGSGGKRDGELFF	TGTGCCAGCAGCTTGGGGTCAGGAGGTAAACGGGACGGGGAGCTGTTTTTT
-	TRBV28	-	TRBJ1-1	CASSLGRNTEAFF	TGTGCCAGCAGCCTTGGGAGGAACACTGAAGCTTTCTTT
-	TRBV5-1	TRBD1	TRBJ2-2	CASSRTGTGELFF	TGCGCCAGCAGCCGGACAGGGACCGGGGAGCTGTTTTTT
-	TRBV5-1	-	TRBJ2-7	CASSHDGSYEQYF	TGCGCCAGCAGCCACGACGGGAGCTACGAGCAGTACTTC
-	TRBV6-5	-	TRBJ1-2	CASDPAGRYGYTF	TGTGCCAGCGACCCGGCAGGGAGGTATGGCTACACCTTC
-	TRBV5-1	-	TRBJ2-1	CASSAYSNGGYNEQFF	TGCGCCAGCAGCGCCTACTCGAACGGGGGTTACAATGAGCAGTTCTTC
once	TRBV6-5	-	TRBJ1-2	CASSYSPGGNYGYTF	TGTGCCAGCAGTTACTCGCCGGGGGGAAACTATGGCTACACCTTC
-	TRBV2	TRBD1	TRBJ1-1	CASRGTGGNTEAFF	TGTGCCAGCAGGGGGACAGGGGGGAACACTGAAGCTTTCTTT
few	TRBV7-2	-	TRBJ2-1	CASSLAQAGRQFF	TGTGCCAGCAGCTTAGCGCAGGCGGGCAGGCAGTTCTTC
-	TRBV7-9	TRBD2	TRBJ2-5	CASSLGLADQETQYF	TGTGCCAGCAGCTTGGGACTAGCGGACCAAGAGACCCAGTACTTC
-	TRBV9	TRBD2	TRBJ2-3	CASSPRTSGNPDTQYF	TGTGCCAGCAGCCCTCGGACTAGCGGGAACCCAGATACGCAGTATTTT
-	TRBV7-8	-	TRBJ1-6	CASSLRESNSPLHF	TGTGCCAGCAGCTTACGGGAGTCAAATTCACCCCTCCACTTT
-	TRBV10-1	-	TRBJ1-3	CASSRTDGNTIYF	TGCGCCAGCAGTCGGACAGATGGGAACACCATATATTTT
-	TRBV27	-	TRBJ1-2	CASSPDRLLDYGYTF	TGTGCCAGCAGCCCAGACAGGCTTTTAGACTATGGCTACACCTTC
-	TRBV25-1	-	TRBJ1-4	CASSARGKEKLFF	TGTGCCAGCAGTGCCCGCGGGAAGGAAAAACTGTTTTTT
-	TRBV9	-	TRBJ1-1	CASSVGSRNTEAFF	TGTGCCAGCAGCGTAGGTAGCCGGAACACTGAAGCTTTCTTT
once	TRBV4-1	-	TRBJ1-2	CASSQERQSYGYTF	TGCGCCAGCAGCCAGGAACGACAGTCCTATGGCTACACCTTC
-	TRBV28	-	TRBJ1-2	CASSLRTSYSGYTF	TGTGCCAGCAGTTTACGGACATCCTATTCCGGCTACACCTTC
-	TRBV5-1	TRBD1	TRBJ2-3	CASSQQAGTGSNTQYF	TGCGCCAGCAGCCAACAAGCCGGGACAGGGTCAAATACGCAGTATTTT
-	TRBV6-5	-	TRBJ1-1	CASSYVGLTNTEAFF	TGTGCCAGCAGTTACGTTGGGCTTACAAACACTGAAGCTTTCTTT
-	TRBV4-1	-	TRBJ2-1	CASSQEGGAEQFF	TGCGCCAGCAGCCAAGAGGGCGGGGCTGAGCAGTTCTTC
-	TRBV9	-	TRBJ2-1	CASSVGGPLNEQFF	TGTGCCAGCAGCGTTGGGGGCCCCCTCAATGAGCAGTTCTTC
-	TRBV15	TRBD2	TRBJ2-3	CATSRVRGLAGGTDTQYF	TGTGCCACCAGCAGAGTCAGGGGACTAGCGGGGGGCACAGATACGCAGTATTTT
-	TRBV6-5	TRBD1	TRBJ1-6	CASSTNRGNSPLHF	TGTGCCAGCAGCACCAACAGGGGAAATTCACCCCTCCACTTT
-	TRBV14	-	TRBJ2-1	CASSQLGANEQFF	TGTGCCAGCAGCCAATTAGGAGCGAATGAGCAGTTCTTC
-	TRBV11-2	TRBD1	TRBJ1-5	CASSLGDSYSNQPQHF	TGTGCCAGCAGCTTGGGGGACAGCTATAGCAATCAGCCCCAGCATTTT